This TCR beta chain was sequenced during a study of T cells in women clearing cervical HPV infection. Repertoires were generated with immunoSEQ multiplex PCR, while TCRdb's copy carries only in-frame clones and drops some. The data show under 35,000 clones, and the top ten clones hold around 1.6%. What was sequenced was blood buffy coat. The clonotype comes from a woman between 18 and 70 years old with a cervical HPV16 infection that either progressed to CIN3+ or cleared (not recorded which).

The CDR3 region is CAISDRAGGPYTGELFF. The sequenced CDR3 bases are TGTGCCATCAGTGACAGAGCGGGAGGGCCGTACACCGGGGAG. This chain joins TRBV10-3 and TRBJ2-2; 10 positions match TRBD2. The CDR3 end lies 3 residues beyond the end of the read and is filled in from the germline J gene. CDR3 length: 17 amino acids. The germline CDR1 and CDR2 sequences are ENHRY and SYGVKD. V dropped 3 bases and J dropped 3; count of bases not matched to a gene: 7.